Sequencing of this TCR beta chain was carried out in a study of T cell responses to AZD1222 COVID-19 vaccine. A word on this clone: What it binds is not known.

CDR3 length: 15 amino acids. Trimming pared 10 bases from V and 0 bases from J, leaving 17 bases between. Germline V lookup: CDR1 SEHNR, CDR2 FQNEAQ (reference sequence). This table comes from immunoSEQ multiplex PCR, and its TCRdb copy is limited to in-frame clones, with some not included. The sample shows 95,000 to 150,000 clones, about 90% of them seen only once. Study-level results: Among the donors, most were white British and more were female, and clonal diversity was possibly underestimated.

The TCR was taken from an adult in good health. The rearrangement uses TRBV7-9 and TRBJ2-3, with D maybe TRBD2 (6 bases). The source was peripheral blood, collected on day 0 of AZD1222 vaccination. CDR3 nucleotide sequence: TGTGCCACCTCTCAGTGGGAGGAAAGCACAGATACGCAGTATTTT. It translates to CATSQWEESTDTQYF.